One and the same sample provided the 20 T cell receptor beta chains below, sequenced in a study of shared clonotypes between healthy human individuals. Clones were read by immunoSEQ multiplex PCR, and TCRdb kept only the in-frame ones, dropping some. The sample lists 1,500,000 or so clones, roughly 96% occurring once. Sequences were obtained from naive CD4+ T cells sorted from blood. Subset indicated: CD45RA+ positively selected. All receptors come from a man under 40 in good health.

This CDR3 reads CASSSRDTQYF. The DNA for the CDR3 is TGTGCCAGCAGCTCCCGGGATACGCAGTATTTT. The chain is built from TRBV7-2 and TRBJ2-3; D remains unclear. The CDR3 is 11 residues long. The V end was cut by 4 bases, the J end by 6 bases, with 5 bases between. Germline V gene sequence: CDR1 SGHTA, CDR2 FQGNSA.

This rearrangement joins TRBV5-4 to TRBJ2-7, with D perhaps matching TRBD1 or TRBD2 (6 bases each). The length of the CDR3 is 15 residues. With 0 bases removed from V and 2 bases from J, the gap between germline ends came to 12 bases. Per germline, CDR1 SGHNT and CDR2 YYREEE (reference sequence). The CDR3 sequence is CASSLGGGPTYEQYF. CDR3 DNA sequence: TGTGCCAGCAGCTTGGGTGGGGGGCCCACCTACGAGCAGTACTTC.

The chain has TRBV11-3 and TRBJ2-2; D is unresolved. Trimming took 4 bases from V and 0 from J, leaving 9 bases between them. This CDR3 contains 15 residues. The V gene's germline CDR1 is SGHNT and CDR2 YENEEA. The CDR3 sequence: CASSSRWSNTGELFF. As DNA, the CDR3 is TGTGCCAGCAGCTCAAGGTGGTCGAACACCGGGGAGCTGTTTTTT.

On this clone: Other nucleotide sequences from this sample produce the same CDR3. V gene TRBV7-3 combines with J gene TRBJ2-1; 10 bases agree with TRBD2. This CDR3 is 15 amino acids long. Germline V gene data show CDR1 as SGHTA and CDR2 as FQGTGA. V shed 4 bases, J shed 4 bases, and the junction held 4 bases outside the gene matches. CDR3 loop: CASSSGLAIYNEQFF. In DNA, the CDR3 is TGTGCCAGCAGCTCGGGACTAGCGATTTACAATGAGCAGTTCTTC.

The chain links TRBV9 to TRBJ1-4, with 8 bases that match TRBD1. The germline V gene encodes CDR1 SGDLS and CDR2 YYNGEE. The CDR3 is made up of 15 amino acids. V was clipped by 0 bases and J by 7 bases; unmatched bases: 5. The CDR3 region is CASSVGTGGGEKLFF. In DNA, the CDR3 is TGTGCCAGCAGCGTAGGTACAGGGGGAGGTGAAAAACTGTTTTTT.

Regarding this clone: In the same sample, other DNA sequences code for this CDR3. The chain carries TRBV5-1 and TRBJ2-1; D gene unclear. Per the germline V gene, CDR1 is SGHRS and CDR2 is YFSETQ. V dropped 0 bases and J dropped 0 bases, with 7 bases sitting between them. The CDR3 consists of 15 residues. The CDR3: CASSLGLSSYNEQFF. CDR3 nucleotides: TGCGCCAGCAGCTTGGGTCTATCCTCCTACAATGAGCAGTTCTTC. Looking up the rest from reference TRBV5-1 and TRBJ2-1 gives the full variable domain: KAGVTQTPRYLIKTRGQQVTLSCSPISGHRSVSWYQQTPGQGLQFLFEYFSETQRNKGNFPGRFSGRQFSNSRSEMNVSTLELGDSALYLCASSLGLSSYNEQFFGPGTRLTVL.

In its sample, this clone was seen once. This chain connects TRBV27 to TRBJ1-5; D not resolved. The CDR3 is 15 residues long. Germline values: CDR1 MNHEY, CDR2 SMNVEV (reference sequence). V was pared by 2 bases and J by 0 bases, with 8 bases between. CDR3 in DNA: TGTGCCAGCAGTTTAGGGATTAATAGCAATCAGCCCCAGCATTTT. Translating gives CASSLGINSNQPQHF.

The chain combines TRBV27 with TRBJ2-1; tentative D call: TRBD1 (5 bases). Germline V gene data show CDR1 as MNHEY and CDR2 as SMNVEV (reference sequence). This CDR3 spans 17 amino acids. Trimming stripped 5 bases from V and 5 bases from J, with 22 bases between. The CDR3 here is CASSPRLGQGTDNEQFF. The CDR3 coding sequence is TGTGCCAGCAGTCCCCGGTTAGGGCAGGGAACCGACAATGAGCAGTTCTTC.

The chain links TRBV5-4 to TRBJ2-6, with D perhaps TRBD1 (5 bases). This CDR3 contains 17 residues. The V end lost 5 bases, the J end lost 2 bases, and 17 bases lay between the germline ends. CDR1 is SGHNT and CDR2 is YYREEE in the germline V gene (reference sequence). The DNA for the CDR3 is TGTGCCAGCAGTAAAGGGGTGGTAAGGGCTGGGGCCAACGTCCTGACTTTC. Its protein product is CASSKGVVRAGANVLTF.

The rearrangement joins TRBV10-3 to TRBJ1-1; D gene unclear. V was pared by 0 bases and J by 0 bases, with 8 bases between. Looked up from germline, CDR1 is ENHRY and CDR2 is SYGVKD. The CDR3 sequence is 15 residues long. CDR3 loop: CAISESTKLNTEAFF. In nucleotides, the CDR3 is TGTGCCATCAGTGAGTCGACCAAGTTGAACACTGAAGCTTTCTTT.

The chain links TRBV12-2 to TRBJ2-1; the tabulated D call, TRBD2, remains unverified against the DNA. TRBV12-2 is a pseudogene. There are 17 residues in the CDR3. CDR3 sequence: CASRLGRLPSSYNEQFF. As DNA, the CDR3 is TGTGCAAGTCGCTTAGGGAGGCTCCCGAGCTCCTACAATGAGCAGTTCTTC.

The V gene is TRBV2, the J gene TRBJ1-5; D is uncertain. CDR1 is SNHLY, CDR2 FYNNEI, per germline. The CDR3 has 12 residues. The V end was cut by 6 bases, the J end by 8 bases, with 11 bases between. The CDR3 coding sequence is TGTGCCAGCAGAGATGACCGTGAGCCCCAGCATTTT. Amino acids: CASRDDREPQHF.

CDR3 protein: CASSLRGFEAFF. The CDR3 DNA sequence: TGTGCCAGCAGTTTACGAGGGTTTGAAGCTTTCTTT. The chain recombines TRBV28 with TRBJ1-1; D is ambiguous. The CDR3 sequence is 12 residues long. Deletions cut 2 bases from V and 7 bases from J, with 8 bases between. Germline CDR1 reads MDHEN; CDR2 reads SYDVKM.

The rearrangement joins TRBV15 to TRBJ2-7; tentative D call: TRBD2 (5 bases). Trimming removed 1 base from V and 2 bases from J, with 9 bases in between. CDR1 and CDR2 (germline): LNHNV, YYDKDF (reference sequence). The CDR3 consists of 14 residues. The CDR3 protein is CATSRGEFAYEQYF. CDR3 bases: TGTGCCACCAGCAGAGGGGAGTTCGCCTACGAGCAGTACTTC.

A word on this clone: The sample carries other DNA sequences with the same CDR3. The CDR3 sequence is CASSFLGTYEQYF. For the CDR3, the DNA is TGTGCCAGCAGCTTTCTAGGGACCTACGAGCAGTACTTC. The V gene is TRBV7-9, the J gene TRBJ2-7; D not resolved. Germline V gene sequence: CDR1 SEHNR, CDR2 FQNEAQ (reference sequence). The CDR3 is 13 residues long. V shed 3 bases and J shed 2 bases, with 8 bases lying between them.

This clone has only one observation. Other DNA sequences in this specimen translate into the identical CDR3. The chain combines TRBV7-2 with TRBJ2-3; tentative D call: TRBD2 (5 bases). The CDR3 is 13 residues long. Germline loops: CDR1 SGHTA, CDR2 FQGNSA. Trimming left V 5 bases short and J 6 bases short, with 12 bases between. The CDR3 DNA follows: TGTGCCAGCAGCCCGGACCGCGGGGATACGCAGTATTTT. This gives the protein CASSPDRGDTQYF.

The V and J genes are TRBV29-1 and TRBJ2-1; 8 positions match TRBD1. CDR3 length: 14 amino acids. V shed 7 bases, J shed 2 bases, and the junction held 7 bases outside the gene matches. CDR1 SQVTM and CDR2 ANQGSEA come from the germline V gene. DNA for the CDR3: TGCAGCGCCGCAGGGGGCTTGACCTACAATGAGCAGTTCTTC. Translating gives CSAAGGLTYNEQFF.

The chain's CDR3 is CASSLVGGSWENTQYF. The CDR3 nucleotides are TGTGCCAGCAGCTTAGTGGGGGGAAGTTGGGAGAATACGCAGTATTTT. The gene calls are TRBV7-9 and TRBJ2-3, with D perhaps matching TRBD2 (6 bases). Germline V gene data show CDR1 as SEHNR and CDR2 as FQNEAQ (reference sequence). The CDR3 is made up of 16 amino acids. Trimming took 1 base from V and 7 from J, leaving 18 bases between them.

This clone was observed once. This sequence joins TRBV19 and TRBJ2-1; 7 bases line up with TRBD1. This CDR3 contains 14 residues. CDR1 LNHDA and CDR2 SQIVND come from the germline V gene (reference sequence). V was pared by 9 bases and J by 1 base, with 6 bases of the junction left unmatched. CDR3 in amino acids: CASAWTGSYNEQFF. Here the CDR3 DNA reads TGTGCCAGCGCCTGGACAGGTTCCTACAATGAGCAGTTCTTC.

The chain carries TRBV5-1 and TRBJ2-3; TRBD2 matches at 10 bases. The CDR3 contains 16 residues. The junction had 9 bases not matched to a gene; V was cut back by 3 bases and J by 5 bases. Germline-derived CDR1 and CDR2 are SGHRS and YFSETQ. The CDR3 DNA sequence: TGCGCCAGCAGCTCCACCAGCGGGAGGGTGGGAGATACGCAGTATTTT. It encodes CASSSTSGRVGDTQYF.